The clone carrying this T cell receptor (beta chain) showed up just once. Its target is unknown. The study ran its PCR with 60 Vbeta and 13 Jbeta primers. Here immunoSEQ multiplex PCR was the method, and the copy in TCRdb shows in-frame clones only, minus some. Of about 120,000 clones in the sample, over 70% were seen once. The record originates from a study of cytomegalovirus exposure and HLA in healthy donors. Points from the study as a whole: Common viral pathogens (according to a later analysis) appeared linked to several of the most significant clusters.

This sequence originates from a female donor in good health and CMV-seropositive. Sequenced input: PBMCs.

The CDR3 spells CASSMGPDRVRQPQHF. CDR3 DNA: TGTGCCAGTAGTATGGGACCCGACAGGGTTAGACAGCCCCAGCATTTT. V usage is TRBV19 and J usage is TRBJ1-5; 7 nucleotides line up with TRBD1. The CDR3 extends over 16 amino acids. The germline CDR1 and CDR2 sequences are LNHDA and SQIVND (reference sequence). V lost 3 bases to trimming and J lost 7 bases; unmatched junction nucleotides: 12.